This T cell receptor beta chain was sequenced for a study of blood T cell repertoires in COVID-19. About the research overall: The samples span acute and convalescent COVID-19 from the United States, Italy and Spain. T cells, B-cell-depleted T cells, or PBMCs provided the cDNA or gDNA that served as material.

CDR3 length: 13 amino acids. The V end was cut by 2 bases, the J end by 8 bases, with 7 bases between. Germline CDR1 SEHNR, CDR2 FQNEAQ (reference sequence). As handled by the study authors: Reference gene primer amplification yielded estimated nucleated cell counts. The assay was immunoSEQ multiplex PCR, and TCRdb's table has in-frame clones only and misses some. V, J and clone size reflect that table, while D and trimming were determined from the DNA. The table lists about 34,000 clones, more than 85% of them singletons, with around 5.4% in the top ten. The rearrangement links TRBV7-9 to TRBJ2-6; D remains ambiguous. The sequenced sample was peripheral blood. The receptor comes from a woman of 80 years or more with acute or convalescent COVID-19. This CDR3 is CASSLQATNVLTF. In nucleotides, the CDR3 is TGTGCCAGCAGCTTACAGGCCACCAACGTCCTGACTTTC.